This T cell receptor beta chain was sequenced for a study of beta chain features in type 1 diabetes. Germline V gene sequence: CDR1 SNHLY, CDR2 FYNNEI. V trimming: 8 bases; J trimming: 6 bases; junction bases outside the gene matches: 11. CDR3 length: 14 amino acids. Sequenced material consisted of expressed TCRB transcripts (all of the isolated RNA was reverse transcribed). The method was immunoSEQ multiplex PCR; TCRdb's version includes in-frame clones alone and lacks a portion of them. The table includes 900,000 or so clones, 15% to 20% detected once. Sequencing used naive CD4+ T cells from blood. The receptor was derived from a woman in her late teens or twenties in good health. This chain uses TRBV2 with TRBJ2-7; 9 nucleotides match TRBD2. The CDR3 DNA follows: TGTGCCAGCCGGATTGCGGGAGGGCCAGGCGAGCAGTACTTC. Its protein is CASRIAGGPGEQYF.